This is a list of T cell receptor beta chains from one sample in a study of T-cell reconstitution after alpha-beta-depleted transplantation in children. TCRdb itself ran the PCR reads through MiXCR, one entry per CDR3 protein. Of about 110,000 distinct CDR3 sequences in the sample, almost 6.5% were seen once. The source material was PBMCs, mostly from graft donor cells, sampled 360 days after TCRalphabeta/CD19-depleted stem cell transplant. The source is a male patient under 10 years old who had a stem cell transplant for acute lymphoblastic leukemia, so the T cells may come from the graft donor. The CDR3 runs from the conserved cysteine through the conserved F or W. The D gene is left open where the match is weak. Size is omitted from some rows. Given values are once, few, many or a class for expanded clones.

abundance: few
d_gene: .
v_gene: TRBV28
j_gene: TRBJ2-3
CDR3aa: CASSQSDSTDTQYF
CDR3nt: TGTGCCAGCAGCCAATCGGACAGCACAGATACGCAGTATTTT

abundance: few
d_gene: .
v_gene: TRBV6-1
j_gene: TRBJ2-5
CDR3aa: CASSEVNKETQYF
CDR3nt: TGTGCCAGCAGTGAAGTAAACAAAGAGACCCAGTACTTC

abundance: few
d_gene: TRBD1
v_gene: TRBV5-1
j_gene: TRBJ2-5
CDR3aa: CASSSDRVRETQYF
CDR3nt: TGCGCCAGCAGTTCGGACAGGGTCAGAGAGACCCAGTACTTC

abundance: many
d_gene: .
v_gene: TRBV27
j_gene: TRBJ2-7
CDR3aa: CASSLRDGPYEQYF
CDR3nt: TGTGCCAGCAGTTTAAGGGACGGTCCCTACGAGCAGTACTTC

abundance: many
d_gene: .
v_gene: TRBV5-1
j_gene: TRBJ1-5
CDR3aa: CASSLGQHSNQPQHF
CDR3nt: TGCGCCAGCAGCTTGGGACAGCATAGCAATCAGCCCCAGCATTTT

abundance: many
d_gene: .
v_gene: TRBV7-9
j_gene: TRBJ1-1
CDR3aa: CASSPSKWGTEAFF
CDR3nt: TGTGCCAGCAGCCCCAGCAAGTGGGGGACTGAAGCTTTCTTT

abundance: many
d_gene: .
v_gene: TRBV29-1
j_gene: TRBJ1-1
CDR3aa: CSVGAKNRGTEAFF
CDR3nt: TGCAGCGTGGGGGCGAAAAACCGGGGCACTGAAGCTTTCTTT

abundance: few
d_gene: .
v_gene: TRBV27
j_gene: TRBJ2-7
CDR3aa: CASSLILHTSYEQYF
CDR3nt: TGTGCCAGCAGTTTGATACTCCATACTAGCTACGAGCAGTACTTC

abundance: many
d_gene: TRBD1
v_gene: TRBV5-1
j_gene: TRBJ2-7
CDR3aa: CASRRDRGGEQYF
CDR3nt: TGCGCCAGCAGAAGAGACAGGGGAGGCGAGCAGTACTTC

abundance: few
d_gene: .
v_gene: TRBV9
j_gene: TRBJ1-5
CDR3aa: CASSVGGGVQPQHF
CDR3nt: TGTGCCAGCAGCGTAGGGGGAGGGGTCCAGCCCCAGCATTTT

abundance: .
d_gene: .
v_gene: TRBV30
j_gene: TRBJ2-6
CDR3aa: CAWSHSLAGANVLTF
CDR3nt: TGTGCCTGGAGTCACTCATTAGCCGGGGCCAACGTCCTGACTTTC

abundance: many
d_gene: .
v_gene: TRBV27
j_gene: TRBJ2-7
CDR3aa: CASSLSRGPYEQYF
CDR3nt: TGTGCCAGCAGTTTATCCAGGGGACCCTACGAGCAGTACTTC

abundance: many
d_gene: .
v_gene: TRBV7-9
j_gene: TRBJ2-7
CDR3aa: CASSYDREQYF
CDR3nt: TGTGCCAGCAGTTACGACAGAGAGCAGTACTTC

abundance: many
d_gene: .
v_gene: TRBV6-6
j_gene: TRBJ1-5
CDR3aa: CASSYERQHF
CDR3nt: TGTGCCAGCAGTTACGAACGCCAGCATTTT

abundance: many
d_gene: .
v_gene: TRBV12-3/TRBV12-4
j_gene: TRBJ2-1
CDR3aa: CASSLLSEQFF
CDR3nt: TGTGCCAGCAGTTTACTGAGTGAGCAGTTCTTC

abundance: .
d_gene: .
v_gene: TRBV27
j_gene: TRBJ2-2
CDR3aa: CASSLKKGGGELFF
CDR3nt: TGTGCCAGCAGTCTCAAAAAAGGAGGCGGGGAGCTGTTTTTT

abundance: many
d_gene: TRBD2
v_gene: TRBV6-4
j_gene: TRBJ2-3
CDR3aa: CASTHDRTSGGLCTDTQYF
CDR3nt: TGTGCCAGCACCCACGACCGGACTAGCGGGGGGCTTTGCACAGATACGCAGTATTTT

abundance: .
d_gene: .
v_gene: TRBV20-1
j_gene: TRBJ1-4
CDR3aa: CSARGQNEKLFF
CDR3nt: TGCAGTGCTAGAGGGCAAAATGAAAAACTGTTTTTT